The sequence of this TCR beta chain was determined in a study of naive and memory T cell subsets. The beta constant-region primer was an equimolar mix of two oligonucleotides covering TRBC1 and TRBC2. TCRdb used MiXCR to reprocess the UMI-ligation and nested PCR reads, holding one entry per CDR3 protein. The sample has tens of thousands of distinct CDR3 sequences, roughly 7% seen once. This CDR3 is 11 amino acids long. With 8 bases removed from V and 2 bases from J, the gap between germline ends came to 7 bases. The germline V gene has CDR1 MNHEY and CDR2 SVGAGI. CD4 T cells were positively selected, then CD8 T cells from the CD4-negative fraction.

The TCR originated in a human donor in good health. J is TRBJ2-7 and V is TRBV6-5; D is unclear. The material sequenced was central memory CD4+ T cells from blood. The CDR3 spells CASGRTYEQYF. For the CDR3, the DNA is TGTGCCAGCGGCAGGACCTACGAGCAGTACTTC.